Listed below are T cell receptor beta chains from one sample, sequenced in a study of PD-L1 blockade in urothelial cancer. Repertoires were generated with immunoSEQ multiplex PCR, while TCRdb's copy carries only in-frame clones and drops some. This table holds about 43,000 clones, around 84% found once. Sequenced here: PBMCs, sampled around atezolizumab (anti-PD-L1) treatment. The origin of the receptors is a man aged 55 to 70 with urothelial cancer. CDR3s include the opening cysteine and the closing phenylalanine or tryptophan. D genes are given only for firm matches. For some rows the clone size is stated as once, few or many, or as a class when expanded; others skip it.

CDR3 protein	CDR3 DNA	D gene	J gene	clone size	V gene
CASSFDSSTEAFF	TGTGCCAGCAGCTTCGACAGTAGCACTGAAGCTTTCTTT	-	TRBJ1-1	-	TRBV11-3
CASSPTKERNTEAFF	TGTGCCAGCAGCCCTACGAAGGAGAGAAACACTGAAGCTTTCTTT	-	TRBJ1-1	-	TRBV7-2
CASSARSGQADTQYF	TGTGCCAGCAGTGCCCGTTCGGGACAGGCAGATACGCAGTATTTT	TRBD1	TRBJ2-3	-	TRBV6-4
CASTQITGTNTGELFF	TGTGCCAGTACCCAGATCACCGGGACAAACACCGGGGAGCTGTTTTTT	-	TRBJ2-2	few	TRBV19
CASSGSPGQGNYGYTF	TGTGCCAGCAGTGGATCTCCGGGACAGGGAAACTATGGCTACACCTTC	TRBD1	TRBJ1-2	-	TRBV25-1
CASSFRQSDEQYF	TGTGCCAGCAGCTTCCGTCAAAGCGACGAGCAGTACTTC	-	TRBJ2-7	-	TRBV7-9
CAIRPGLAGGPGNEQFF	TGTGCCATCAGACCGGGACTAGCGGGAGGGCCGGGTAATGAGCAGTTCTTC	TRBD2	TRBJ2-1	-	TRBV10-3
CASSWRRSSQETQYF	TGTGCCAGTAGTTGGCGCAGGTCCTCCCAAGAGACCCAGTACTTC	-	TRBJ2-5	once	TRBV19
CASSDRPFSHNEQFF	TGTGCCAGTAGTGACAGGCCATTCTCCCACAATGAGCAGTTCTTC	-	TRBJ2-1	once	TRBV19
CASSYIKGRYEQYF	TGTGCCAGCAGCTATATAAAAGGGAGGTACGAGCAGTACTTC	-	TRBJ2-7	-	TRBV11-2
CASSIGGRAEETQYF	TGTGCCAGTAGTATTGGCGGGAGAGCGGAGGAGACCCAGTACTTC	TRBD2	TRBJ2-5	-	TRBV19
CASSLNPGASGNTIYF	TGTGCCAGCAGCTTGAACCCAGGGGCGTCTGGAAACACCATATATTTT	-	TRBJ1-3	-	TRBV5-6
CASSLRQGRETQYF	TGTGCCAGCAGCCTTAGACAGGGAAGGGAGACCCAGTACTTC	TRBD1	TRBJ2-5	-	TRBV14
CASSQDSPSTDTQYF	TGCGCCAGCAGCCAAGATAGTCCTAGCACAGATACGCAGTATTTT	-	TRBJ2-3	-	TRBV4-1
CASSLDGSSTDTQYF	TGTGCCAGCAGCCTGGACGGGTCTTCCACAGATACGCAGTATTTT	-	TRBJ2-3	-	TRBV5-4
CASSPIVEASEQYF	TGTGCCAGCAGTCCTATTGTTGAGGCCTCCGAGCAGTACTTC	-	TRBJ2-7	-	TRBV28
CASSQGQANYGYTF	TGTGCCAGCAGTCAAGGACAGGCTAACTATGGCTACACCTTC	TRBD1	TRBJ1-2	-	TRBV6-1
CASSRGGGRYEQYF	TGTGCCAGCAGTAGAGGGGGGGGGAGGTACGAGCAGTACTTC	-	TRBJ2-7	-	TRBV27
CAISAGGIGTEAFF	TGTGCCATCAGTGCAGGGGGCATAGGGACTGAAGCTTTCTTT	TRBD1	TRBJ1-1	once	TRBV10-3
CASSDDRGADTQYF	TGTGCCAGCAGCGATGACAGGGGAGCAGATACGCAGTATTTT	TRBD1	TRBJ2-3	-	TRBV7-2
CASSLPLFYGYTF	TGTGCCAGCAGCTTGCCACTCTTCTATGGCTACACCTTC	-	TRBJ1-2	-	TRBV7-2
CASSFDGSRGETQYF	TGTGCCAGCAGCTTTGATGGTTCTCGAGGGGAGACCCAGTACTTC	-	TRBJ2-5	-	TRBV5-4
CASSLYGTTKSIANVLTF	TGTGCCAGCAGCTTGTATGGGACAACGAAGAGCATAGCCAACGTCCTGACTTTC	-	TRBJ2-6	-	TRBV5-6
CASSSTVNTEAFF	TGTGCCAGCAGCTCCACGGTGAACACTGAAGCTTTCTTT	-	TRBJ1-1	-	TRBV11-3
CASSRPGQGAPEQYF	TGTGCCAGCAGCCGACCGGGACAGGGGGCTCCCGAGCAGTACTTC	TRBD1	TRBJ2-7	-	TRBV11-2
CASSGTGLLGGFQPQHF	TGTGCCAGCAGCGGGACAGGGTTACTAGGGGGGTTCCAGCCCCAGCATTTT	TRBD1	TRBJ1-5	-	TRBV2
CASSFPILPQHF	TGTGCCAGCAGTTTTCCTATCTTGCCCCAGCATTTT	-	TRBJ1-5	few	TRBV28
CSVEVPGNTDTQYF	TGCAGCGTTGAAGTCCCAGGGAACACAGATACGCAGTATTTT	-	TRBJ2-3	once	TRBV29-1
CASSPGQGPYEQYF	TGCGCCAGCAGCCCAGGACAGGGACCCTACGAGCAGTACTTC	TRBD1	TRBJ2-7	-	TRBV5-1
CASSLSGADTQYF	TGTGCCAGCAGCTTGTCAGGGGCAGATACGCAGTATTTT	-	TRBJ2-3	-	TRBV5-4
CAWLSLDRCSGNTIYF	TGTGCCTGGCTGTCCTTGGACAGGTGCTCTGGAAACACCATATATTTT	TRBD1	TRBJ1-3	-	TRBV30
CASSDRSSKNIQYF	TGTGCCAGCAGCGACAGGTCATCCAAAAACATTCAGTACTTC	-	TRBJ2-4	-	TRBV2
CSARDPSEQYF	TGCAGTGCTAGAGATCCTAGCGAGCAGTACTTC	-	TRBJ2-7	-	TRBV20-1
CASSVDGGSTDTQYF	TGTGCCAGCAGCGTAGACGGGGGGTCCACAGATACGCAGTATTTT	TRBD2	TRBJ2-3	once	TRBV9
CASSETPHLAGGAVYNEQFF	TGTGCCAGCAGTGAGACCCCACACCTAGCGGGAGGGGCGGTGTACAATGAGCAGTTCTTC	TRBD2	TRBJ2-1	-	TRBV27
CASLGQGGLGNEQFF	TGTGCCAGCCTGGGACAGGGCGGGCTTGGCAATGAGCAGTTCTTC	TRBD1	TRBJ2-1	-	TRBV2
CASSLVSSRTDTQYF	TGCGCCAGCAGCTTGGTATCTAGCCGAACAGATACGCAGTATTTT	-	TRBJ2-3	-	TRBV5-1
CASSYEGGGARDTQYF	TGTGCCAGCAGTTACGAGGGCGGGGGGGCAAGAGATACGCAGTATTTT	TRBD2	TRBJ2-3	-	TRBV6-5
CASRHSSGPAYNEQFF	TGTGCCAGCAGGCATTCTAGCGGGCCAGCCTACAATGAGCAGTTCTTC	TRBD2	TRBJ2-1	-	TRBV27
CASRVGFGVNTEAFF	TGTGCCAGTAGAGTGGGGTTCGGGGTGAACACTGAAGCTTTCTTT	-	TRBJ1-1	-	TRBV19